This T cell receptor beta chain was sequenced during a study of blood T cell repertoires in COVID-19. Study as a whole: Italy, Spain and the United States were the sources of the convalescent and acute COVID-19 samples. T cells, B-cell-depleted T cells, or PBMCs provided the cDNA or gDNA that served as material.

The V and J ends lost 1 base and 4 bases, in that order; junction bases with no gene match: 6. Germline CDR1 reads SGHKS; CDR2 reads YYEKEE (reference sequence). The CDR3 loop spans 16 amino acids. As originally analysed: Cell counts per sample came from amplifying reference gene primers. Assay used: immunoSEQ multiplex PCR; TCRdb lists only in-frame clones, some missing. The DNA gave D and trimming, while V, J and clone size come from that table. In the table there are some 270,000 clones, around 89% of which are singletons. Seattle cases were enrolled at active infection and followed longitudinally.

The TCR originated in a woman between 55 and 75 years old with COVID-19, enrolled during active disease. The chain combines TRBV5-5 with TRBJ2-2; 8 nucleotides line up with TRBD1. Specimen: peripheral blood. Written as DNA, the CDR3 is TGTGCCAGCAGCTTGTTGGGGACAGGTGTCACCGGGGAGCTGTTTTTT. Translation: CASSLLGTGVTGELFF.